Below, 17 T cell receptor beta chains from the same sample are listed, as sequenced in a study of blood T cell repertoires in COVID-19. Libraries were prepared by immunoSEQ multiplex PCR; TCRdb keeps only in-frame clonotypes and omits some of them. The sample holds 250,000 or so clones; around 89% are singletons and the top ten take roughly 8.6%. Input material: PBMCs or T cells enriched from blood (not recorded which). The source of these receptors is a man in his forties or fifties who had recovered from COVID-19.

V gene TRBV7-2 combines with J gene TRBJ1-1, with D possibly TRBD1 on 5 matching bases. V lost 1 base to trimming and J lost 2 bases, with 14 bases between them. This CDR3 is built from 16 residues. Germline V lookup: CDR1 SGHTA, CDR2 FQGNSA. In nucleotides, the CDR3 is TGTGCCAGCAGCTTAGTGGGGGGTTCTGCTAACACTGAAGCTTTCTTT. It is translated as CASSLVGGSANTEAFF.

The chain carries TRBV27 and TRBJ2-7; maybe TRBD1 (5 bases). The germline V and J ends were trimmed by 6 bases and 1 base, with 16 bases remaining between them. Per germline, CDR1 MNHEY and CDR2 SMNVEV (reference sequence). This CDR3 has 15 residues. Here the CDR3 DNA reads TGTGCCAGCAGACATCCACAGGCGGAGTCCTACGAGCAGTACTTC. Its translation: CASRHPQAESYEQYF.

The rearrangement links TRBV6-5 to TRBJ1-1; D possibly corresponds to TRBD1 (6 bases). The CDR3 consists of 13 residues. V was shortened by 7 bases and J by 3 bases, with 12 bases between the two germline ends. The germline V gene has CDR1 MNHEY and CDR2 SVGAGI. The CDR3 spells CASTGGQHTEAFF. CDR3 in DNA: TGTGCCAGCACCGGTGGACAGCACACTGAAGCTTTCTTT.

V is TRBV19 and J is TRBJ1-2; 8 nucleotides line up with TRBD1. J gave up 6 bases and V 6 bases, and 15 bases lay outside the gene matches. The CDR3 is 16 residues long. The germline V gene has CDR1 LNHDA and CDR2 SQIVND (reference sequence). The CDR3 loop reads CASSKIGQGNFHGYTF. The CDR3 DNA follows: TGTGCCAGTAGCAAAATTGGACAGGGTAATTTCCATGGCTACACCTTC. Complete variable domain (other parts from reference TRBV19 and TRBJ1-2): DGGITQSPKYLFRKEGQNVTLSCEQNLNHDAMYWYRQDPGQGLRLIYYSQIVNDFQKGDIAEGYSVSREKKESFPLTVTSAQKNPTAFYLCASSKIGQGNFHGYTFGSGTRLTVV.

As DNA, the CDR3 is TGTGCCAGCAGTTACCGGGACAGCTTCTCCGAGCAGTACTTC. Translated: CASSYRDSFSEQYF. The rearrangement uses TRBV5-8 and TRBJ2-7; 7 nucleotides line up with TRBD1. The germline V gene has CDR1 SGHTS and CDR2 YDEGEE. Trimming at V came to 5 bases and at J to 6 bases, leaving 11 bases not matched to a gene. The CDR3 is made up of 14 amino acids.

The table lists this clone with a few counts. The chain links TRBV4-1 to TRBJ2-7; 7 nucleotides align to TRBD2. The germline gives CDR1 MGHRA, CDR2 YSYEKL. Trimming took 0 bases from V and 0 from J; bases not matched to a gene: 2. The CDR3 runs to 15 residues. CDR3: CASSQERGYSYEQYF. The DNA of the CDR3 is TGCGCCAGCAGCCAAGAGCGGGGGTACTCCTACGAGCAGTACTTC.

The V call is TRBV12-3 or TRBV12-4, the J call TRBJ2-5, with no clear D. The CDR3 is made up of 13 amino acids. V lost 0 bases and J 3 bases, leaving 5 bases between the germline ends. The CDR3 DNA reads TGTGCCAGCAGTTTAGCAGAGGAAGAGACCCAGTACTTC. It codes for CASSLAEEETQYF.

This rearrangement joins TRBV12-5 to TRBJ2-4; TRBD1 agrees at 9 bases. CDR1 is LGHNT, CDR2 FRNRAP, per germline. J lost 0 bases, V lost 4 bases, and 16 bases had no gene match. This CDR3 spans 20 amino acids. The CDR3 here is CASGSPLDRGWSLAKNIQYF. The CDR3 nucleotides are TGTGCTAGTGGTTCCCCACTCGACAGGGGGTGGTCGTTAGCCAAAAACATTCAGTACTTC.

This chain links TRBV28 with TRBJ1-6, with D possibly matching TRBD1 (5 bases). CDR1 is MDHEN and CDR2 is SYDVKM in the germline V gene. Deletions cut 4 bases from V and 8 bases from J, with 6 bases between. The CDR3 length is 12 residues. The CDR3 region has the DNA TGTGCCAGCAGTTCGACAGATTCACCCCTCCACTTT. Its translation: CASSSTDSPLHF.

The chain couples TRBV5-4 to TRBJ2-1; 9 nucleotides match TRBD2. This CDR3 is 16 amino acids long. V was clipped by 4 bases and J by 0 bases; unmatched bases: 5. Germline CDR1 is SGHNT and CDR2 is YYREEE (reference sequence). The DNA for the CDR3 is TGTGCCAGCAGCACGAATAGCGGGAGCTCCTACAATGAGCAGTTCTTC. It encodes CASSTNSGSSYNEQFF.

J is TRBJ2-2 and V is TRBV27, with 9 bases lining up with TRBD1. The germline V gene has CDR1 MNHEY and CDR2 SMNVEV (reference sequence). This CDR3 is 17 amino acids long. Trimming cost V 3 bases and J 4 bases; bases outside gene matches: 9. DNA for the CDR3: TGTGCCAGCAGTTTCCCAGCACCGACAGGGGGCACCGGGGAGCTGTTTTTT. This sequence encodes CASSFPAPTGGTGELFF.

The chain has TRBV5-4 and TRBJ1-2; no clear D. Per the germline V gene, CDR1 is SGHNT and CDR2 is YYREEE (reference sequence). The CDR3 is made up of 16 amino acids. V lost 0 bases and J lost 4, with 16 bases in between. CDR3 sequence (DNA): TGTGCCAGCAGCTTGGATGGAGATTCAGTCCTCTATGGCTACACCTTC. Amino acid sequence: CASSLDGDSVLYGYTF.

The chain carries TRBV15 and TRBJ2-5; D might be TRBD1 (6 bases). The CDR3 totals 17 residues. The V gene lost 0 bases and the J gene lost 1 base, with 15 bases spanning the gap. The germline V gene encodes CDR1 LNHNV and CDR2 YYDKDF (reference sequence). DNA for the CDR3: TGTGCCACCAGCAGAGATCTGGGACACTCGGGCCAAGAGACCCAGTACTTC. As protein: CATSRDLGHSGQETQYF.

The CDR3 loop reads CASSLADTIYF. DNA for the CDR3: TGCGCCAGCAGCTTGGCGGACACCATATATTTT. This chain joins TRBV5-1 and TRBJ1-3, with D hard to call. The V gene lost 0 bases and the J gene lost 8 bases, with 3 bases spanning the gap. The CDR3 length is 11 residues. Germline V gene data show CDR1 as SGHRS and CDR2 as YFSETQ.

This rearrangement joins TRBV28 to TRBJ1-1, with 9 bases matching TRBD1. The germline V gene encodes CDR1 MDHEN and CDR2 SYDVKM. This CDR3 contains 15 residues. Germline trimming cut 1 base from V and 10 bases from J; bases unmatched to any gene: 10. The CDR3 protein is CASSLSIGTGIAAFF. The CDR3 region has the DNA TGTGCCAGCAGTTTATCTATCGGGACAGGGATAGCAGCTTTCTTT.

The J gene is TRBJ2-7, the V gene TRBV27, with 7 bases matching TRBD1. Trimming cost V 6 bases and J 3 bases; bases outside gene matches: 8. Germline V gives CDR1 MNHEY, CDR2 SMNVEV (reference sequence). The CDR3 has 14 amino acids. The CDR3 bases are TGTGCCAGCAGCCCAACAGGGGTGGGCTACGAGCAGTACTTC. The encoded protein is CASSPTGVGYEQYF.

The chain uses TRBV2 and TRBJ2-3, with 10 bases fitting TRBD2. The CDR3 is 17 residues long. V was pared by 6 bases and J by 0 bases, with 9 bases of the junction left unmatched. Germline V gene data show CDR1 as SNHLY and CDR2 as FYNNEI. The CDR3 loop reads CASSASSGRRSTDTQYF. For the CDR3, the DNA is TGTGCCAGCAGCGCGTCTAGCGGGAGAAGGAGCACAGATACGCAGTATTTT.